What follows describes a single T cell receptor (beta chain). This specimen belongs to a study of response to subunit inactivated influenza vaccine. TCRdb re-called the RT-PCR reads with MiXCR, one entry per CDR3 protein. The table has hundreds of thousands of distinct CDR3 sequences, about 12% seen once. Losses at the gene ends were 2 bases for V and 5 bases for J; bases not matched to a gene: 4. The CDR3 covers 13 residues. Germline V CDR1 and CDR2: DFQATT, SNEGSKA (reference sequence). The TCR sequence derives from a man aged 45-60 years who received an inactivated influenza vaccine. The chain has TRBV20-1 and TRBJ2-5, with TRBD2 matching 8 bases. The material was PBMCs from blood, obtained on the day of vaccination. CDR3 bases: TGCAGTGCTAGATATAGCGGGATGGAGACCCAGTACTTC. Its protein product is CSARYSGMETQYF.